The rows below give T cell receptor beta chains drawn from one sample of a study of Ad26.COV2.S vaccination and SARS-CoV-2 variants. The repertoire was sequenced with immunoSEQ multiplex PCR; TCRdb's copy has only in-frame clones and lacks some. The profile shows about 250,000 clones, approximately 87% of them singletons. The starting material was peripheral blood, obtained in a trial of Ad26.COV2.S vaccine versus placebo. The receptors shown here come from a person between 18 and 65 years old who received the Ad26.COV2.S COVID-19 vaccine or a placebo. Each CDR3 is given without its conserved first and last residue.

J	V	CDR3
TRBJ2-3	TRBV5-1	ASSLKTDSTDTQY
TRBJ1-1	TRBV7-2	ASSLDRGDTEAF
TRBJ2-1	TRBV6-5	ASKASGGSYNEQF
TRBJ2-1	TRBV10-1	ASSESRQGGHYNEQF
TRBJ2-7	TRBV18	ASQPRRGPYEQY
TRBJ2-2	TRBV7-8	ASSPSTGAGELF
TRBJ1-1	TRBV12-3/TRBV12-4	ASSFPENTEAF
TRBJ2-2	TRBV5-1	ASDGGFTGELF
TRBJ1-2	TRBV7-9	ASSSGFNYGYT
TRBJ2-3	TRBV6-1	ASSEKRISTDTQY
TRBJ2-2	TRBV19	ASSMVGQPTGELF
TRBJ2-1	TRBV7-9	ASSFRDRRNEQF
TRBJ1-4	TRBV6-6	ASSYALRGEGEKLF
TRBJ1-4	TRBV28	ASRGTGGDAKLF
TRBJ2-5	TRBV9	ASSSGVLASQETQY
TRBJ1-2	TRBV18	ASSPVSSIQGDGYT
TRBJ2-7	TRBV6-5	ASSYSVPKDSYEQY
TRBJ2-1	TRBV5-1	ASRQSDSGNEQF
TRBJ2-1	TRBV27	ASSATVGGKF
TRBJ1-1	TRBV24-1	ATGYETNSGVSTEAF
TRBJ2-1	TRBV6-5	ASRLTGGTYNEQF
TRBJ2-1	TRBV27	ASSLPSGGSYNEQF
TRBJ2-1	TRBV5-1	ASSSGGEGEQF
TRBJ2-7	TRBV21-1	ASPGGHSYEQY
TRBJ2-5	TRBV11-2	ASSPGVRETQY
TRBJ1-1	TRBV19	ASSAGRGLFSEAF
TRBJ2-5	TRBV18	ASSPTGGGETQY
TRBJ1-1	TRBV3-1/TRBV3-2	ASSRWGTPNTEAF
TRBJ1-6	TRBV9	ASSVEAAPNSPLH
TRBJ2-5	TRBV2	ASSLLQETQY
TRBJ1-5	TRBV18	ASSMASNQPQH
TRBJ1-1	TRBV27	ASRGTGAITTKAF
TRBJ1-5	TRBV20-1	SASSLERNQPQH
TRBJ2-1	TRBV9	ASSASKRGLNEQF
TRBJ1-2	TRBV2	ASRETGLGYT
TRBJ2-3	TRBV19	ASTGLETDTQY
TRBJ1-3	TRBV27	ASSITGLGNTIY
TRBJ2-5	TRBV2	ASWGTSGGIPAETQY
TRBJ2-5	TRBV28	AGSGGGGAKTQY
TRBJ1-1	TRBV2	ASMGQGRAEAF
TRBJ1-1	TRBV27	ASSSGDRLMNTEAF
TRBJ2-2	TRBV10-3	AISEGRTSGSTGELF
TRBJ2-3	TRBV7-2	ASSPGTSWFGTDTQY
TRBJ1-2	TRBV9	ASSVGSGGHSGYT
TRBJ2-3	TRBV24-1	ATSLGTSGRDTQY
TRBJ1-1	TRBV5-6	ASSSLSGGLVRRNTEAF
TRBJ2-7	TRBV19	ASSSGPYEQY
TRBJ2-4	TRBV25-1	ASSEPGQGKNIQY
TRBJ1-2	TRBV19	VKVYGYT
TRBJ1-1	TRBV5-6	ASSLYGLTNTEAF
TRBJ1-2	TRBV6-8	ASSRDRCYT
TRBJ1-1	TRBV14	ASSQERGGPGRNTEAF
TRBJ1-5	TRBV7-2	ASSTKGNQPQH
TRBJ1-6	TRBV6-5	ASRQGVNSPLH
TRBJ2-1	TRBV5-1	ASSTSGRAIDEQF
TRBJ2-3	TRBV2	ASSWTSGTDTQY
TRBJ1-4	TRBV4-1	ASSQEGVAVEKLF
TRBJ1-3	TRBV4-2	ASSQAGVAGNTIY
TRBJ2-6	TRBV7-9	ASSSPGQGASGANVLT